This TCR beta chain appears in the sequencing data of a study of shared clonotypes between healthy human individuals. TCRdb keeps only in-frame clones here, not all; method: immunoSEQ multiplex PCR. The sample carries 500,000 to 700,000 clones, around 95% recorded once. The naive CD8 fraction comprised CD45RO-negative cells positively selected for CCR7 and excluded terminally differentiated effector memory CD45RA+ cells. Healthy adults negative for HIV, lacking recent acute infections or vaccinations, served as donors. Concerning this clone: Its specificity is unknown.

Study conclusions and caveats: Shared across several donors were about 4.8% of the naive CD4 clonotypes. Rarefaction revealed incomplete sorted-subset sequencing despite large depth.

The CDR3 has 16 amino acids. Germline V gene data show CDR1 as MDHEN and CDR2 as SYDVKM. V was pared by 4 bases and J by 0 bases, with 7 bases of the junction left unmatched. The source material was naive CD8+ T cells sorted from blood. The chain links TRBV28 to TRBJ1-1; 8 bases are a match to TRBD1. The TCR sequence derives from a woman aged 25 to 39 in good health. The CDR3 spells CASSSPRTGMNTEAFF. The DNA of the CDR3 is TGTGCCAGCAGTTCTCCCCGGACAGGGATGAACACTGAAGCTTTCTTT.